This T cell receptor (beta chain) is drawn from a study of blood T cell repertoires in COVID-19. As for the study in general: Samples came from the United States, Italy and Spain, spanning acute and convalescent COVID-19.

The CDR3 sequence is 16 residues long. The germline V gene encodes CDR1 SGHAT and CDR2 FQNNGV. V lost 7 bases and J lost 8, with 26 bases in between. Assay: immunoSEQ multiplex PCR; the TCRdb copy retains only in-frame clones and omits some. In the table there are over 400,000 clones, approximately 91% of which are singletons. The rearrangement links TRBV11-2 to TRBJ1-2, with D perhaps matching TRBD1 (6 bases). Sequenced sample: peripheral blood. This TCR was recovered from a woman in her forties or fifties with COVID-19, enrolled during active disease. CDR3 region: CASTHGRDRLYRGYTF. CDR3 bases: TGTGCCAGCACTCACGGGCGAGACAGGCTCTACAGGGGCTACACCTTC. The full variable domain, its missing parts supplied by reference TRBV11-2 and TRBJ1-2, is EAGVAQSPRYKIIEKRQSVAFWCNPISGHATLYWYQQILGQGPKLLIQFQNNGVVDDSQLPKDRFSAERLKGVDSTLKIQPAKLEDSAVYLCASTHGRDRLYRGYTFGSGTRLTVV.